The 2 T cell receptor beta chains below all came from one sample that was sequenced in a study of T-cell memory formation after mild COVID-19. TCRdb ran MiXCR on the 5' RACE reads and lists one entry per CDR3 protein. The sample has 85,000 to 130,000 distinct CDR3 sequences; around an eighth are singletons. The sequencing input was PBMCs or a T cell subset sorted from them (not recorded which). These receptors originate from an adult woman who had mild COVID-19 (a few samples of this study predate the infection). Cell type and time point are not known.

The count of this clonotype is one. The chain combines TRBV7-9 with TRBJ2-1; D is unresolved. Germline V gene data show CDR1 as SEHNR and CDR2 as FQNEAQ (reference sequence). The V gene lost 5 bases and the J gene lost 5 bases, with 10 bases spanning the gap. This CDR3 comprises 13 residues. The CDR3 DNA reads TGTGCCAGCAGCAGTGGGCCCCACAATGAGCAGTTCTTC. It yields the protein CASSSGPHNEQFF.

This clonotype was detected many times. The chain couples TRBV11-2 to TRBJ2-2; D is ambiguous. CDR1 and CDR2 from the germline V gene are SGHAT and FQNNGV. Trimming took 5 bases from V and 5 from J, leaving 3 bases between them. This CDR3 region has 11 residues. The CDR3 DNA is TGTGCCAGCAGCACGACCGGGGAGCTGTTTTTT. This translates into CASSTTGELFF.